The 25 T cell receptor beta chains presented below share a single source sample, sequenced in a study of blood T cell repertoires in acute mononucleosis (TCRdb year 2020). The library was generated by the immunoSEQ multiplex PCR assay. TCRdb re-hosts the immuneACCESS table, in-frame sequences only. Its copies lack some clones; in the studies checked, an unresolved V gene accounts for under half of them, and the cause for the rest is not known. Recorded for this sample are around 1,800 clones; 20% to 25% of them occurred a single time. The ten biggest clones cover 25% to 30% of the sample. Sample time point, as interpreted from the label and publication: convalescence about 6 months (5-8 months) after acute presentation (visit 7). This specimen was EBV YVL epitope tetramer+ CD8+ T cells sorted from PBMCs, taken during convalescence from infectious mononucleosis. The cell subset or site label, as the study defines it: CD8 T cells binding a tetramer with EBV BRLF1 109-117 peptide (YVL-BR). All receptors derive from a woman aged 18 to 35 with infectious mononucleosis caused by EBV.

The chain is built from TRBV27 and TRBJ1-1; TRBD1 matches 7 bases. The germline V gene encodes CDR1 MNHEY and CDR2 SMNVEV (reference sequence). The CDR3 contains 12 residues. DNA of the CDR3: TGTGGCAGTTCCGCAGGGGGCACTGAAGCTTTCTTT. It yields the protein CGSSAGGTEAFF.

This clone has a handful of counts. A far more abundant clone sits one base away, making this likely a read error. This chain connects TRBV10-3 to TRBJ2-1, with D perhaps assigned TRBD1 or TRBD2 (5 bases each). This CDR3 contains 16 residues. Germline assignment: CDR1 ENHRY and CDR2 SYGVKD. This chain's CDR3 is CAFSEGTLSSYNEQFF. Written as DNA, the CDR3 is TGTGCCTTCAGTGAGGGGACCCTTAGCTCCTACAATGAGCAGTTCTTC.

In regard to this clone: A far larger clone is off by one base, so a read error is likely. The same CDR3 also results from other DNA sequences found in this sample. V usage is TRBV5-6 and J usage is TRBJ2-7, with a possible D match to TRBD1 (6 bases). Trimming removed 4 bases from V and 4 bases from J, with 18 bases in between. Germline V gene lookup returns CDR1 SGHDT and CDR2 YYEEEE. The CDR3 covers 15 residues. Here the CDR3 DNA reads TGTGCCAGCAGCCAAGAAGGACAGCTCTCGTACGAGCAGTACTTC. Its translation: CASSQEGQLSYEQYF. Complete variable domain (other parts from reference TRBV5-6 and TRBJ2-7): DAGVTQSPTHLIKTRGQQVTLRCSPKSGHDTVSWYQQALGQGPQFIFQYYEEEERQRGNFPDRFSGHQFPNYSSELNVNALLLGDSALYLCASSQEGQLSYEQYFGPGTRLTVT.

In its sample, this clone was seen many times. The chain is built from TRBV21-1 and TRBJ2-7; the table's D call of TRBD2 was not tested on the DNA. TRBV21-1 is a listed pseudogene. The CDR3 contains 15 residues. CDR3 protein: CASSPIRGSSYEQYF. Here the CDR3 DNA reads TGTGCCAGCAGCCCCATCAGAGGGTCCTCCTACGAGCAGTACTTC.

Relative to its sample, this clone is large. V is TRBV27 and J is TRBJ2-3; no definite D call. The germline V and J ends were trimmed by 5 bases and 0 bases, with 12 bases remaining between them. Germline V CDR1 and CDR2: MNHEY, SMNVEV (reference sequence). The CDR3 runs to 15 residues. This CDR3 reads CASSLRTPSTDTQYF. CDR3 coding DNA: TGTGCCAGCAGTCTCAGAACACCTAGCACAGATACGCAGTATTTT.

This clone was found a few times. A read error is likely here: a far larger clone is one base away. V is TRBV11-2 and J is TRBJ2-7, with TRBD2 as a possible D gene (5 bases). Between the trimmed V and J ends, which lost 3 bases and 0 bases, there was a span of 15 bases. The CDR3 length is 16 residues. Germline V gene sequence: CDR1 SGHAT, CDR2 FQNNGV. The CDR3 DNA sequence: TGTGCCAGCAGCTTTGATTGGAGGATTCGCTCCTACGAGCAGTACTTC. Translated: CASSFDWRIRSYEQYF.

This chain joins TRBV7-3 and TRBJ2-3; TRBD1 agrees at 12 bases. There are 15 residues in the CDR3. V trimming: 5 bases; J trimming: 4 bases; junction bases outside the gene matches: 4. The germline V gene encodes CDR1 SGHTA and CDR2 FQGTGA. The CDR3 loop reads CASSTGQGAADTQYF. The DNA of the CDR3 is TGTGCCAGCAGCACGGGACAGGGGGCGGCAGATACGCAGTATTTT. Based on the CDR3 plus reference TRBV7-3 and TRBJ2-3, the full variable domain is GAGVSQTPSNKVTEKGKYVELRCDPISGHTALYWYRQSLGQGPEFLIYFQGTGAADDSGLPNDRFFAVRPEGSVSTLKIQRTERGDSAVYLCASSTGQGAADTQYFGPGTRLTVL.

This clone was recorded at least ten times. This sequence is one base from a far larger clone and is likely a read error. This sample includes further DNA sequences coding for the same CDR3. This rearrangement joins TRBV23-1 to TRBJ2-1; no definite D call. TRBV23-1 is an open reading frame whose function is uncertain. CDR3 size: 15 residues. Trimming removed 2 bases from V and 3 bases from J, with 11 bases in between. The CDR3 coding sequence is TGCGCCAGCAGTCAAGTACCCCGAGACTACAATGAGCAGTTCTTC. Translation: CASSQVPRDYNEQFF.

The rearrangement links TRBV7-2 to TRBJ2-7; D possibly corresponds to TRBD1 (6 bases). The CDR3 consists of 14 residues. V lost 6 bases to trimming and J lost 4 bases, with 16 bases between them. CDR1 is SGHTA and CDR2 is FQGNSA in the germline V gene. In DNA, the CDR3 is TGTGCCAGCAGTTTAAGAGGGGGTGGGTACGAGCAGTACTTC. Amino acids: CASSLRGGGYEQYF.

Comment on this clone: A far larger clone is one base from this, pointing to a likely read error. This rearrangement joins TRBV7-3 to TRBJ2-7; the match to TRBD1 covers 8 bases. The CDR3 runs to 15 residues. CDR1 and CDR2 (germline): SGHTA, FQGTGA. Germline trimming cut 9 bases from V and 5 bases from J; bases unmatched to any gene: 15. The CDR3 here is CARSQTPTGADEQYF. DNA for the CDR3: TGTGCCAGAAGCCAAACCCCGACAGGGGCGGACGAGCAGTACTTC.

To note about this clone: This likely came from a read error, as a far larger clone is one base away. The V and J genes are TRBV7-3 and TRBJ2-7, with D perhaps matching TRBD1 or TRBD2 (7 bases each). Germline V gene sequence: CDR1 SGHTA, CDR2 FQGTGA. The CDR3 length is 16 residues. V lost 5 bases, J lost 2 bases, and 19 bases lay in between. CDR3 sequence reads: CASSARGGGGTYEQYF. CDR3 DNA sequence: TGTGCCAGCAGCGCTCGGGGAGGGGGCGGGACCTACGAGCAGTACTTC.

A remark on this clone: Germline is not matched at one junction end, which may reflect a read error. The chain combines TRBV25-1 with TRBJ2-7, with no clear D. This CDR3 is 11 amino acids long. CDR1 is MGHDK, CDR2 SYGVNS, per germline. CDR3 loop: CASSAQMKQHF. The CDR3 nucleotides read TGTGCCAGCAGTGCGCAAATGAAGCAGCACTTC.

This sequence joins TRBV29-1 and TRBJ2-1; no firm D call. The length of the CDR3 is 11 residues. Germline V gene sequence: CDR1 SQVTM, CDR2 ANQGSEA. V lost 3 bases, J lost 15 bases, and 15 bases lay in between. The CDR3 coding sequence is TGCAGCGTTGACTCTAGGAATGAGGCGTTCTTC. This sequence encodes CSVDSRNEAFF.

For the CDR3, the DNA is TGCAGCGTTGCAGCGGGAGAGGGGGGTGTGTACAAAGGGCAGTTCTTC. It is translated as CSVAAGEGGVYKGQFF. The rearrangement links TRBV29-1 to TRBJ2-1; the match to TRBD2 covers 8 bases. V lost 4 bases to trimming and J lost 12 bases; unmatched junction nucleotides: 20. Looked up from germline, CDR1 is SQVTM and CDR2 is ANQGSEA. This CDR3 spans 16 amino acids.

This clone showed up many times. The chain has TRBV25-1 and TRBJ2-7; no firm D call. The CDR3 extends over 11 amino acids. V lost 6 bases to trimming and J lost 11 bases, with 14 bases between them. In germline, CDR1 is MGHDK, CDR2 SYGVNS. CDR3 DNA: TGTGCCAGCAGCTTAGCCTCTAAGGAGTACTTC. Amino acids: CASSLASKEYF.

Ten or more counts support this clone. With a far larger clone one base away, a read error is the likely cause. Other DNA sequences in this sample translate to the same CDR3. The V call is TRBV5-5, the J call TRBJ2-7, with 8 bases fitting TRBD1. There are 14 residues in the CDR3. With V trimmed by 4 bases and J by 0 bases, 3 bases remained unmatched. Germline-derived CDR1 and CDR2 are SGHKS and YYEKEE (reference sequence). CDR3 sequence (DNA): TGTGCCAGCAGCCAGGACAGGGACTCCTACGAGCAGTACTTC. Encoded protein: CASSQDRDSYEQYF.

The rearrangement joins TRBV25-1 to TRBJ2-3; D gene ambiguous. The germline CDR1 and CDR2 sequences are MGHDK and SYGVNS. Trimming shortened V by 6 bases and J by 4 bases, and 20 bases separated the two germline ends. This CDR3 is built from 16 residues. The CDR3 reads CASSQGWFPRADTQYF. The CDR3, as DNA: TGTGCCAGCAGCCAAGGGTGGTTTCCTCGCGCAGATACGCAGTATTTT.

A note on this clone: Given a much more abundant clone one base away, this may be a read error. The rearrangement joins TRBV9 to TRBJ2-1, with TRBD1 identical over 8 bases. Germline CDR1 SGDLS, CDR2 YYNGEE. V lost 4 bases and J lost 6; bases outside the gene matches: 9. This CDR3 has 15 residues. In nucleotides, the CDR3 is TGTGCCAGCAGCCCCGACCCGACAGGGGTCAATGAGCAGTTCTTC. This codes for CASSPDPTGVNEQFF.

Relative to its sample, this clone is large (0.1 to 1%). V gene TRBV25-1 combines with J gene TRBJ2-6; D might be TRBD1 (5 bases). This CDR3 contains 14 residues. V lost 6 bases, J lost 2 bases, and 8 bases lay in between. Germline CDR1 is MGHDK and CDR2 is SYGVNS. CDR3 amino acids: CASSQGAGANVLTF. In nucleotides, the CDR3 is TGTGCCAGCAGCCAAGGGGCTGGGGCCAACGTCCTGACTTTC.

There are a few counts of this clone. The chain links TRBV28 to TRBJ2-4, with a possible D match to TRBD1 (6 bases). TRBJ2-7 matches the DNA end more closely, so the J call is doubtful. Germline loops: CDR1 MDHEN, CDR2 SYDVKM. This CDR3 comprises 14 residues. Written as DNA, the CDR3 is TGTGCCAGCAGCAGGGGTTACCAAACCTACGAGCAGTACTTC. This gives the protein CASSRGYQTYEQYF.

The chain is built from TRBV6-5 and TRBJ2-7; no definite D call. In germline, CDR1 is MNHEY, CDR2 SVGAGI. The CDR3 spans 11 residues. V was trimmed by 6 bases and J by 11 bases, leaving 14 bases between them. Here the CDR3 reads CASSLASKEYF. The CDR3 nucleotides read TGTGCCAGCAGCTTAGCCTCTAAGGAGTACTTC.

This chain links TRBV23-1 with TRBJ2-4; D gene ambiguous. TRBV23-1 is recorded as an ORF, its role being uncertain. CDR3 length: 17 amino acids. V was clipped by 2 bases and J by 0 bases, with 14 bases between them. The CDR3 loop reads CASSQTKEILAKNIQYF. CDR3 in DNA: TGCGCCAGCAGTCAAACAAAAGAGATCCTAGCCAAAAACATTCAGTACTTC.

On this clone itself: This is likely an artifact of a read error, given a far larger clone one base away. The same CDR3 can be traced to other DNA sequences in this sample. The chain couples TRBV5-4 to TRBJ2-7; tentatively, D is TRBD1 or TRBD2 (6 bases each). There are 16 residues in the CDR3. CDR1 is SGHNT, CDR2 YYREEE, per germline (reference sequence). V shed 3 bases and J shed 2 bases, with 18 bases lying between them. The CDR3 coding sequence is TGTGCCAGCAGCTCTCGGGGTGGGGGCGGGACCTACGAGCAGTACTTC. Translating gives CASSSRGGGGTYEQYF.

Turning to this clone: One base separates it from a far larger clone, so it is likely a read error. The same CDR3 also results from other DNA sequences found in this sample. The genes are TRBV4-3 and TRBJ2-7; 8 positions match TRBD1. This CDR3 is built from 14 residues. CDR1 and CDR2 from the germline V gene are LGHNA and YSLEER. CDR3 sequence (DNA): TGCGCTAGCAGCCAGGACAGGGACTCCTACGAGCAGTACTTC. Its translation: CASSQDRDSYEQYF.

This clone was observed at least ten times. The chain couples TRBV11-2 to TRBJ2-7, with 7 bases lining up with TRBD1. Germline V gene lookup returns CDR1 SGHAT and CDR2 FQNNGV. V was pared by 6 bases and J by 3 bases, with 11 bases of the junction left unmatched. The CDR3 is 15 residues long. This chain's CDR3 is CASSPTAGTDYEQYF. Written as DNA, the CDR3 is TGTGCCAGCAGTCCGACCGCCGGGACAGACTACGAGCAGTACTTC.